This passage covers 4 T cell receptor beta chains from one sample sequenced in a study of shared clonotypes between healthy human individuals. Terminally differentiated effector memory CD45RA+ cells were excluded by CCR7 positive selection of CD45RO-negative cells. Clones were read by immunoSEQ multiplex PCR, and TCRdb kept only the in-frame ones, dropping some. The table records 2 million to 2.5 million clones, about 95% of them present only once. Sequencing was done on a sample of naive CD8+ T cells sorted from blood. These receptors all come from a man aged 18 to 29 in good health.

This clone was observed a handful of times. V gene TRBV5-8 combines with J gene TRBJ2-7; D is unclear. The CDR3 is 11 residues long. Trimming removed 0 bases from V and 2 bases from J, with 0 bases in between. Germline V gene data show CDR1 as SGHTS and CDR2 as YDEGEE. CDR3 loop: CASSLAYEQYF. CDR3 coding DNA: TGTGCCAGCAGCTTGGCCTACGAGCAGTACTTC.

As DNA, the CDR3 is TGCGCCAGCAGCTCCGAGGGGGGGACCTATGGCTACACCTTC. Translated, it gives CASSSEGGTYGYTF. V gene TRBV5-1 combines with J gene TRBJ1-2, with a weak D call TRBD1 (6 bases). V lost 3 bases to trimming and J lost 4 bases, with 13 bases between them. Germline CDR1 and CDR2: SGHRS and YFSETQ. The CDR3 has 14 residues. Looking up the rest from reference TRBV5-1 and TRBJ1-2 gives the full variable domain: KAGVTQTPRYLIKTRGQQVTLSCSPISGHRSVSWYQQTPGQGLQFLFEYFSETQRNKGNFPGRFSGRQFSNSRSEMNVSTLELGDSALYLCASSSEGGTYGYTFGSGTRLTVV.

This sequence joins TRBV2 and TRBJ2-7, with D unclear. The V and J ends lost 5 bases and 3 bases respectively, with 8 bases between them. This CDR3 is built from 12 residues. The germline gives CDR1 SNHLY, CDR2 FYNNEI. CDR3 bases: TGTGCCAGCAGTTATAACAACTACGAGCAGTACTTC. Protein: CASSYNNYEQYF.

The rearrangement joins TRBV2 to TRBJ2-7; D remains ambiguous. The CDR3 totals 13 residues. V lost 2 bases and J lost 3, with 8 bases in between. Germline CDR1 and CDR2: SNHLY and FYNNEI. The CDR3 DNA follows: TGTGCCAGCAGTGAATCTGTTAGCTACGAGCAGTACTTC. Protein product: CASSESVSYEQYF. The full variable domain, its missing parts supplied by reference TRBV2 and TRBJ2-7, is EPEVTQTPSHQVTQMGQEVILRCVPISNHLYFYWYRQILGQKVEFLVSFYNNEISEKSEIFDDQFSVERPDGSNFTLKIRSTKLEDSAMYFCASSESVSYEQYFGPGTRLTVT.